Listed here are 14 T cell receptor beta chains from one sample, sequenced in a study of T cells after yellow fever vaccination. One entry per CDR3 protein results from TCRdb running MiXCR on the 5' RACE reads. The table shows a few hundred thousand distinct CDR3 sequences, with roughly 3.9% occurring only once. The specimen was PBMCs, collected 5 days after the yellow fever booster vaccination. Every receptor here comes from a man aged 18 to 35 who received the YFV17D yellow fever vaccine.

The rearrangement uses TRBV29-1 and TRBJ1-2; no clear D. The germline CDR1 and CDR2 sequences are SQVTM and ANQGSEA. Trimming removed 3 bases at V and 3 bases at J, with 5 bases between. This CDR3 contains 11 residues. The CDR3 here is CSVDRDYGYTF. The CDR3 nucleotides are TGCAGCGTTGATCGAGACTATGGCTACACCTTC.

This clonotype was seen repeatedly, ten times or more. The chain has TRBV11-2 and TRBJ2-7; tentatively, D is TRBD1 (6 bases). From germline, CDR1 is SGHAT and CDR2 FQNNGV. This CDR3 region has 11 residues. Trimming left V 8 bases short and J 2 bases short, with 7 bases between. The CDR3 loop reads CASQGPYEQYF. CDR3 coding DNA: TGTGCCAGCCAGGGGCCCTACGAGCAGTACTTC.

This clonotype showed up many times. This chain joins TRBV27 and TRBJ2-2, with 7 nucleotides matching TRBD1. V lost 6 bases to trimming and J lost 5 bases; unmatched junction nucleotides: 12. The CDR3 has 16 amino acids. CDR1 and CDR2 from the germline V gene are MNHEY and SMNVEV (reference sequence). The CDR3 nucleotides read TGTGCCAGCAGCTTCACATCGGGACAGCCAACCGGGGAGCTGTTTTTT. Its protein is CASSFTSGQPTGELFF.

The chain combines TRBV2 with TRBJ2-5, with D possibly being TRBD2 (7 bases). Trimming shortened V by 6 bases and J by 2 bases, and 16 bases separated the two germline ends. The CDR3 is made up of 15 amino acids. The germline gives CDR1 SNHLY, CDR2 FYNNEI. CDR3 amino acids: CASSRGGGRQETQYF. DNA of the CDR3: TGTGCCAGCAGCCGTGGCGGGGGCCGACAAGAGACCCAGTACTTC.

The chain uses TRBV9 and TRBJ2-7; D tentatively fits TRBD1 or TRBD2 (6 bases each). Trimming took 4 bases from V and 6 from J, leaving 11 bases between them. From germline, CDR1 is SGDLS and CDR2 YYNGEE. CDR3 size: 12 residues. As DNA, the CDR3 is TGTGCCAGCAGCTCTCCGGGGGCCGAGCAGTACTTC. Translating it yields CASSSPGAEQYF.

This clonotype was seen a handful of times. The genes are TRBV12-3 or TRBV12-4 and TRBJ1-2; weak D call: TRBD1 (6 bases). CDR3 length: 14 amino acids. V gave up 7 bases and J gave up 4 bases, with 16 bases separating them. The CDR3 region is CASTPEGGAYGYTF. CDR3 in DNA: TGTGCCAGCACCCCCGAGGGGGGGGCCTATGGCTACACCTTC.

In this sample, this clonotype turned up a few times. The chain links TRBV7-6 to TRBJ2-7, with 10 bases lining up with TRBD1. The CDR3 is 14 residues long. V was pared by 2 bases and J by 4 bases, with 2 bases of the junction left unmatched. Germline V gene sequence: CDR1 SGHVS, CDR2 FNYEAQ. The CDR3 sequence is CASSLPGQGYEQYF. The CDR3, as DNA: TGTGCCAGCAGCTTACCGGGACAGGGGTACGAGCAGTACTTC.

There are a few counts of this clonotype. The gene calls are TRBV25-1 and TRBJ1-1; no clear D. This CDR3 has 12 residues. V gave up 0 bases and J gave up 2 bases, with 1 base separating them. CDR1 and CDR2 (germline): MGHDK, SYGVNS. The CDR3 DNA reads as TGTGCCAGCAGTGAATACAACACTGAAGCTTTCTTT. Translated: CASSEYNTEAFF.

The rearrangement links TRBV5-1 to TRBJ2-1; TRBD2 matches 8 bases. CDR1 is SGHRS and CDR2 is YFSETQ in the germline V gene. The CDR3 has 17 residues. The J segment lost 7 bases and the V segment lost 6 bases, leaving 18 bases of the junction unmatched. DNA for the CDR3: TGCGCCAGCATACCACTCGGAGAAGCGGGGGATAGGAATGAGCAGTTCTTC. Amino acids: CASIPLGEAGDRNEQFF.

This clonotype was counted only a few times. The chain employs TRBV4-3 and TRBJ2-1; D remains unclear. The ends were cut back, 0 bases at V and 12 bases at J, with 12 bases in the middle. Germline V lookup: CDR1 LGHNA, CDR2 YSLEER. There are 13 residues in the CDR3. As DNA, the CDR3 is TGCGCCAGCAGCCAAGACCTGGGTCCGTCGCAGTTCTTC. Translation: CASSQDLGPSQFF.

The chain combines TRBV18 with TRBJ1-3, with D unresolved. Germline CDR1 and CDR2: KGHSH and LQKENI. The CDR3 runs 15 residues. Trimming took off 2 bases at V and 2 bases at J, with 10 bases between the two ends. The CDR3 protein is CASSPGGGPGNTIYF. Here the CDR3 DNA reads TGTGCCAGCTCACCAGGTGGAGGCCCTGGAAACACCATATATTTT.

This chain's CDR3 is CASSLTLQSEQYF. For the CDR3, the DNA is TGTGCCAGCAGCTTGACACTGCAGAGCGAGCAGTACTTC. The gene calls are TRBV7-7 and TRBJ2-7; D not resolved. The CDR3 has 13 residues. Trimming removed 3 bases at V and 6 bases at J, with 12 bases between. Germline CDR1 and CDR2: SSHAT and FNYEAQ (reference sequence).

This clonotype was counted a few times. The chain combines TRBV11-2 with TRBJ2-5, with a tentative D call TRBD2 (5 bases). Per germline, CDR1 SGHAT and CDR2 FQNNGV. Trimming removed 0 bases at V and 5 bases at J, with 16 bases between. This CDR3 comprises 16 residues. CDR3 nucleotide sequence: TGTGCCAGCAGCTTAGAGTTAGGTGCGGGCTTGGAGACCCAGTACTTC. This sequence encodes CASSLELGAGLETQYF.

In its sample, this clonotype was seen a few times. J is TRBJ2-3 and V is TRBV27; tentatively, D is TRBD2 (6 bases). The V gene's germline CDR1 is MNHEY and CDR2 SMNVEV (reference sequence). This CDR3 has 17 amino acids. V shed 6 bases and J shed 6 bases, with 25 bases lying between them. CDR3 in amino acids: CASSPPHFAGTGDTQYF. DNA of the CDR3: TGTGCCAGCAGCCCTCCCCATTTCGCGGGGACTGGGGATACGCAGTATTTT.